This TCR beta chain stems from a study of regulatory T cells in long-lasting Graves disease. Sample time point: newly diagnosed GD, antithyroid drugs for less than 3 months. The TCR library used RNA extracted from PBMCs. Losses at the gene ends were 5 bases for V and 8 bases for J; bases not matched to a gene: 8. Germline CDR1 SGHRS, CDR2 YFSETQ. The CDR3 has 14 residues. In its sample, this clonotype was seen many times. With iRepertoire HTBI primers and Arm-PCR of CDR3 regions, TCR beta libraries were built. TCRdb fed the multiplex PCR reads into MiXCR, producing one record per CDR3 protein. The repertoire consists of some 460,000 distinct CDR3 sequences, with around 15% occurring once and the leading ten covering 9% to 15%. The data also belong to a second study, concerning T cells in Graves' hyperthyroidism and ophthalmopathy.

Here the sequenced sample was peripheral blood mononuclear cells (PBMCs), taken at new diagnosis, from a patient treated with antithyroid drugs. The chain couples TRBV5-1 to TRBJ2-1, with 9 nucleotides matching TRBD1. The clonotype was recovered from a man aged 35 to 55 with Graves disease. The CDR3 nucleotides are TGCGCCAGCAGGGTCGGGACAGGGATGGATGAGCAGTTCTTC. Protein sequence: CASRVGTGMDEQFF.